The 29 T cell receptor beta chains below all came from one sample that was sequenced in a study of radiation and T cells in renal cell carcinoma (dated by TCRdb to the early 2020s). Preparation of the library involved the immunoSEQ multiplex PCR assay. TCRdb limited this immuneACCESS table to in-frame rearrangements with V and J called. A share of clones is missing; checked studies link under half to unresolved V genes, and the rest is unexplained. The sample includes tens of thousands of clones, with 70% to 80% observed a single time. The ten largest clones capture roughly 7.4% of the sample. The time point label, as the study defines it: blood 2 weeks post-SBRT. The treatment or condition tag for this specimen amounts to: 15 Gy SBRT to primary tumor, nephrectomy 4 weeks later. The sample in question was blood, obtained from a patient whose treatment included radiotherapy and nephrectomy. The receptors derive from a man aged 60 to 75 with renal cell carcinoma.

The chain joins TRBV6-1 to TRBJ1-5, with D maybe TRBD1 (5 bases). V lost 3 bases and J 4 bases, leaving 13 bases between the germline ends. The CDR3 has 15 residues. Germline values: CDR1 MNHNS, CDR2 SASEGT. CDR3: CASSDSLTVNQPQHF. The CDR3 DNA reads as TGTGCCAGCAGTGATTCATTGACAGTTAATCAGCCCCAGCATTTT.

By its share, this clone is medium-sized. The chain recombines TRBV7-6 with TRBJ1-1; D remains unclear. Germline V gives CDR1 SGHVS, CDR2 FNYEAQ. V dropped 1 base and J dropped 1 base, with 7 bases sitting between them. This CDR3 has 14 amino acids. CDR3 nucleotides: TGTGCCAGCAGCTTAGGCCAGGAGAACACTGAAGCTTTCTTT. Its translation is CASSLGQENTEAFF.

The rearrangement joins TRBV2 to TRBJ2-5; possibly TRBD1 for D (5 bases). This CDR3 spans 15 amino acids. Germline V gene sequence: CDR1 SNHLY, CDR2 FYNNEI. V gave up 6 bases and J gave up 0 bases, with 14 bases separating them. The CDR3 DNA reads TGTGCCAGCAGCCCCGACAGAGTGTACCAAGAGACCCAGTACTTC. It is translated as CASSPDRVYQETQYF.

The J gene is TRBJ1-1, the V gene TRBV18, with D unclear. The germline V gene has CDR1 KGHSH and CDR2 LQKENI. V lost 6 bases, J lost 2 bases, and 19 bases lay in between. CDR3 length: 16 amino acids. CDR3 nucleotides: TGTGCCAGCTCCCCCTCTCACACCCGGATAAACACTGAAGCTTTCTTT. It codes for CASSPSHTRINTEAFF.

The chain links TRBV27 to TRBJ2-2; no clear D. V shed 7 bases and J shed 5 bases, with 17 bases lying between them. Germline V lookup: CDR1 MNHEY, CDR2 SMNVEV (reference sequence). The CDR3 spans 15 residues. CDR3 nucleotide sequence: TGTGCCAGCACAAATCTCCCCCCGTGGACCGGGGAGCTGTTTTTT. Its protein is CASTNLPPWTGELFF.

The gene calls are TRBV11-3 and TRBJ2-1, with no clear D. Trimming shortened V by 3 bases and J by 13 bases, and 10 bases separated the two germline ends. CDR3 size: 11 residues. Germline CDR1 is SGHNT and CDR2 is YENEEA. This CDR3 is CASSFDGTQFF. The CDR3 DNA is TGTGCCAGCAGCTTCGACGGAACCCAGTTCTTC.

The chain carries TRBV5-1 and TRBJ2-5, with D perhaps TRBD2 (6 bases). Between the trimmed V and J ends, which lost 4 bases and 1 base, there was a span of 14 bases. The germline V gene has CDR1 SGHRS and CDR2 YFSETQ. The CDR3 totals 15 residues. CDR3 sequence: CASSLTAGSQETQYF. The DNA of the CDR3 is TGCGCCAGCAGCCTCACCGCGGGGTCCCAAGAGACCCAGTACTTC.

The chain is built from TRBV25-1 and TRBJ2-1, with D maybe TRBD2 (6 bases). Germline lookup yields CDR1 MGHDK and CDR2 SYGVNS. This CDR3 has 17 residues. V dropped 4 bases and J dropped 1 base, with 17 bases sitting between them. The chain's CDR3 is CASSVFQFGGSYNEQFF. DNA of the CDR3: TGTGCCAGCAGTGTTTTCCAGTTCGGGGGATCCTACAATGAGCAGTTCTTC.

This chain connects TRBV6-5 to TRBJ1-1; 8 bases fit TRBD1. Trimming at V came to 2 bases and at J to 0 bases, leaving 5 bases not matched to a gene. The CDR3 sequence is 16 residues long. From germline, CDR1 is MNHEY and CDR2 SVGAGI. The CDR3 reads CASSYQWDRMNTEAFF. The CDR3 region has the DNA TGTGCCAGCAGTTACCAGTGGGACAGGATGAACACTGAAGCTTTCTTT.

The chain has TRBV16 and TRBJ1-4, with TRBD1 identical over 8 bases. The germline CDR1 and CDR2 sequences are KGHSY and FQNENV. This CDR3 is built from 14 residues. The junction had 5 bases not matched to a gene; V was cut back by 1 base and J by 10 bases. The DNA for the CDR3 is TGTGCCAGCAGCCAATTAGGACAGGGCGGAAAACTGTTTTTT. It codes for CASSQLGQGGKLFF.

The gene calls are TRBV29-1 and TRBJ2-1; a weak D match, TRBD1 (5 bases). The CDR3 is 15 amino acids. V was shortened by 4 bases and J by 5 bases, with 18 bases between the two germline ends. Germline CDR1 is SQVTM and CDR2 is ANQGSEA. The CDR3 is CSVGGRSTRHNEQFF. The CDR3 DNA sequence: TGCAGCGTTGGGGGCCGGTCTACACGGCACAATGAGCAGTTCTTC.

This clone was recorded a few times. The chain recombines TRBV25-1 with TRBJ1-1; TRBD1 agrees at 7 bases. The CDR3 sequence is 15 residues long. Germline trimming cut 3 bases from V and 3 bases from J; bases unmatched to any gene: 7. Germline assignment: CDR1 MGHDK and CDR2 SYGVNS. CDR3 DNA: TGTGCCAGCAGTGAGACAGGGAATTGGGACACTGAAGCTTTCTTT. This sequence encodes CASSETGNWDTEAFF.

This clone was seen a few times. The V call is TRBV6-6, the J call TRBJ2-1; 10 bases are shared with TRBD2. V lost 4 bases and J lost 7; bases outside the gene matches: 4. Germline V gene data show CDR1 as MNHNY and CDR2 as SVGAGI (reference sequence). The CDR3 is made up of 14 amino acids. CDR3 sequence reads: CASSFLAGENEQFF. The CDR3 DNA reads as TGTGCCAGCAGTTTTCTAGCGGGAGAAAATGAGCAGTTCTTC.

The chain uses TRBV6-5 and TRBJ1-1; the D is unclear. V gave up 7 bases and J gave up 1 base, with 16 bases separating them. Looked up from germline, CDR1 is MNHEY and CDR2 is SVGAGI. The CDR3 spans 15 residues. The CDR3 region is CASIALPHTNTEAFF. CDR3 coding DNA: TGTGCCAGCATCGCATTACCACACACGAACACTGAAGCTTTCTTT.

This chain connects TRBV30 to TRBJ1-2; D is possibly TRBD1 (5 bases). V shed 5 bases and J shed 4 bases, with 11 bases lying between them. CDR1 is GTSNPN, CDR2 SVGIG, per germline (reference sequence). This CDR3 contains 12 residues. The CDR3 bases are TGTGCCTGGGATGACAGAGTCTATGGCTACACCTTC. Translation: CAWDDRVYGYTF.

The table lists this clone with a few counts. The V call is TRBV6-5, the J call TRBJ2-7, with 11 bases lining up with TRBD1. This CDR3 has 13 amino acids. Germline V lookup: CDR1 MNHEY, CDR2 SVGAGI. V lost 6 bases, J lost 4 bases, and 2 bases stayed unmatched. The CDR3 nucleotides are TGTGCCAGCAGCGGGACAGGGGGTTACGAGCAGTACTTC. This gives the protein CASSGTGGYEQYF.

CDR3 region: CASSLQGTSDEQFF. The CDR3 nucleotides read TGTGCCAGCAGCTTGCAGGGGACTAGCGATGAGCAGTTCTTC. V and J are TRBV5-4 and TRBJ2-1, with 10 bases matching TRBD2. There are 14 residues in the CDR3. Losses at the gene ends were 1 base for V and 8 bases for J; bases not matched to a gene: 3. Germline lookup yields CDR1 SGHNT and CDR2 YYREEE (reference sequence).

V gene TRBV4-1 combines with J gene TRBJ2-4; D perhaps matches TRBD1 (5 bases). V lost 3 bases to trimming and J lost 8 bases, with 11 bases between them. Germline loops: CDR1 MGHRA, CDR2 YSYEKL. The CDR3 length is 13 residues. CDR3 in amino acids: CASSQAEQDIQYF. The CDR3, as DNA: TGCGCCAGCAGCCAGGCCGAACAGGACATTCAGTACTTC.

The chain combines TRBV5-6 with TRBJ2-5; D is ambiguous. Germline V gene lookup returns CDR1 SGHDT and CDR2 YYEEEE. Trimming shortened V by 2 bases and J by 1 base, and 3 bases separated the two germline ends. This CDR3 has 12 amino acids. The CDR3: CASSLLQETQYF. CDR3 bases: TGTGCCAGCAGCTTACTCCAAGAGACCCAGTACTTC. Full variable domain (remainder filled in from reference TRBV5-6 and TRBJ2-5): DAGVTQSPTHLIKTRGQQVTLRCSPKSGHDTVSWYQQALGQGPQFIFQYYEEEERQRGNFPDRFSGHQFPNYSSELNVNALLLGDSALYLCASSLLQETQYFGPGTRLLVL.

This clone occurred once. This rearrangement joins TRBV6-6 to TRBJ2-7; D uncertain. Trimming shortened V by 5 bases and J by 6 bases, and 8 bases separated the two germline ends. This CDR3 has 11 residues. Germline V gene lookup returns CDR1 MNHNY and CDR2 SVGAGI (reference sequence). CDR3 DNA sequence: TGTGCCAGCAGTCCACCCGGCGAGCAGTACTTC. Translated, it gives CASSPPGEQYF.

The chain combines TRBV6-5 with TRBJ2-7, with 11 bases matching TRBD2. The germline gives CDR1 MNHEY, CDR2 SVGAGI. CDR3 length equals 15 residues. V lost 6 bases and J lost 6; bases outside the gene matches: 10. The CDR3 sequence is CASRDLAGGELEQYV. Here the CDR3 DNA reads TGTGCCAGCAGGGACCTAGCGGGAGGAGAACTCGAGCAGTACGTC.

The chain carries TRBV9 and TRBJ1-3; TRBD1 matches at 11 bases. Germline V gene sequence: CDR1 SGDLS, CDR2 YYNGEE. The CDR3 consists of 17 residues. V lost 0 bases to trimming and J lost 4 bases; unmatched junction nucleotides: 6. In DNA, the CDR3 is TGTGCCAGCAGCGTAGGTAGCGGACAGGGGGCAGGAAACACCATATATTTT. This translates into CASSVGSGQGAGNTIYF.

The rearrangement joins TRBV18 to TRBJ2-3, with 12 bases fitting TRBD2. V shed 3 bases and J 3 bases; nucleotides not matched to a gene: 7. The CDR3 totals 17 residues. Per germline, CDR1 KGHSH and CDR2 LQKENI. CDR3 amino acids: CASSPPTSGGRTDTQYF. The CDR3 DNA follows: TGTGCCAGCTCACCCCCGACTAGCGGGGGACGGACAGATACGCAGTATTTT.

This clone came up a few times. The chain's CDR3 is CASSQGVVSPLHF. The CDR3 coding sequence is TGTGCCAGCAGCCAAGGGGTAGTTTCACCCCTCCACTTT. This rearrangement joins TRBV14 to TRBJ1-6; D uncertain. The germline V and J ends were trimmed by 1 base and 9 bases, with 7 bases remaining between them. This CDR3 contains 13 residues. Germline CDR1 reads SGHDN; CDR2 reads FVKESK.

The chain is built from TRBV9 and TRBJ2-1; 7 positions match TRBD2. Losses at the gene ends were 1 base for V and 5 bases for J; bases not matched to a gene: 0. CDR3 length: 13 amino acids. CDR1 SGDLS and CDR2 YYNGEE come from the germline V gene. CDR3 sequence: CASSVRGDNEQFF. The CDR3 DNA is TGTGCCAGCAGCGTACGGGGGGACAATGAGCAGTTCTTC.

The chain recombines TRBV5-1 with TRBJ1-1; D ambiguous. There are 13 residues in the CDR3. Germline V gives CDR1 SGHRS, CDR2 YFSETQ. The V end lost 0 bases, the J end lost 0 bases, and 3 bases lay between the germline ends. CDR3: CASSLVVNTEAFF. CDR3 sequence (DNA): TGCGCCAGCAGCTTGGTGGTGAACACTGAAGCTTTCTTT.

The genes are TRBV19 and TRBJ2-7; 8 nucleotides match TRBD2. The germline CDR1 and CDR2 sequences are LNHDA and SQIVND (reference sequence). The trim removed 5 bases at V and 3 bases at J, leaving 6 bases unmatched. The CDR3 totals 14 residues. The CDR3 protein is CASSSGGVRYEQYF. The CDR3 bases are TGTGCCAGTAGTTCCGGGGGGGTCCGCTACGAGCAGTACTTC.

The rearrangement joins TRBV19 to TRBJ1-4; D uncertain. The length of the CDR3 is 14 residues. Germline V gene data show CDR1 as LNHDA and CDR2 as SQIVND (reference sequence). Between the trimmed V and J ends, which lost 1 base and 8 bases, there was a span of 11 bases. The CDR3 nucleotides are TGTGCCAGTAGTATAGCCCCCCTTGGGGAAAAACTGTTTTTT. Its protein is CASSIAPLGEKLFF.

The chain recombines TRBV7-2 with TRBJ2-1; TRBD2 matches 8 bases. The V segment lost 5 bases and the J segment 5 bases; nucleotides outside the gene matches: 17. The CDR3 contains 18 residues. Germline CDR1 is SGHTA and CDR2 is FQGNSA. Here the CDR3 reads CASSRVDYGLAIHNEQFF. CDR3 DNA sequence: TGTGCCAGCAGCCGCGTAGACTATGGACTAGCCATCCACAATGAGCAGTTCTTC.